The clone carrying this TCR beta chain was counted only a few times. Its antigen is still unknown. Looked up from germline, CDR1 is SGHRS and CDR2 is YFSETQ. This CDR3 contains 15 residues. V was clipped by 0 bases and J by 4 bases, with 13 bases between them. Presence of unique molecular identifiers characterized the TCR beta cDNA libraries. TCRdb analysed the PCR reads with MiXCR anew, one entry per CDR3 protein. The table records approximately 770,000 distinct CDR3 sequences, 35% to 55% of them present only once. This specimen comes from a study of post-analysis software for immune sequencing data. The study's findings and limits: With TRBV5-6, TRBV5-1 and TRBV20-1 included, several TRBV segments were more frequent in patients than in controls. Normalized Chao1 diversity was significantly lower in multiple sclerosis patients than in controls. Samples sharing a preparation batch grouped tightly together when assessed by F measure.

Source material: blood. The chain couples TRBV5-1 to TRBJ1-1; D gene unclear. The sequence was obtained from a girl aged 10 to 17 with multiple sclerosis. For the CDR3, the DNA is TGCGCCAGCAGCTTGGATCGGGCGGGCGGCACTGAAGCTTTCTTT. Its protein product is CASSLDRAGGTEAFF.